These 9 T cell receptor beta chains share one sample of origin, sequenced in a study of cytomegalovirus exposure and HLA in healthy donors. The PCR used 60 Vbeta and 13 Jbeta primers. Profiling relied on immunoSEQ multiplex PCR, and the TCRdb table lists in-frame clones only, not all of them. The data show 100,000 to 150,000 clones, around 80% seen once. Material for sequencing was PBMCs. These receptors originate from a woman aged 18-29 years in good health and CMV-seronegative.

The chain carries TRBV10-3 and TRBJ1-2, with TRBD1 identical over 9 bases. The germline V gene has CDR1 ENHRY and CDR2 SYGVKD. The CDR3 contains 14 residues. V shed 0 bases and J 6 bases; nucleotides not matched to a gene: 2. In nucleotides, the CDR3 is TGTGCCATCAGTGAGTCGAGGACAGGGGATGGCTACACCTTC. Its protein product is CAISESRTGDGYTF.

The chain is built from TRBV12-5 and TRBJ2-3; D gene unclear. Trimming took off 3 bases at V and 5 bases at J, with 12 bases between the two ends. The CDR3 loop spans 14 amino acids. From germline, CDR1 is LGHNT and CDR2 FRNRAP. The CDR3 sequence: CASGLPGPLDTQYF. CDR3 bases: TGTGCTAGTGGTTTACCAGGCCCCCTAGATACGCAGTATTTT. Looking up the rest from reference TRBV12-5 and TRBJ2-3 gives the full variable domain: DARVTQTPRHKVTEMGQEVTMRCQPILGHNTVFWYRQTMMQGLELLAYFRNRAPLDDSGMPKDRFSAEMPDATLATLKIQPSEPRDSAVYFCASGLPGPLDTQYFGPGTRLTVL.

The chain links TRBV5-6 to TRBJ1-5; D is possibly TRBD1 (5 bases). V gave up 0 bases and J gave up 8 bases, with 12 bases separating them. Germline V gives CDR1 SGHDT, CDR2 YYEEEE. The CDR3 runs to 14 residues. CDR3 protein: CASSLEGYWEPQHF. In DNA form, the CDR3 reads TGTGCCAGCAGCTTGGAGGGGTATTGGGAGCCCCAGCATTTT.

V usage is TRBV30 and J usage is TRBJ1-5; D not certain. V was shortened by 2 bases and J by 3 bases, with 14 bases between the two germline ends. This CDR3 contains 15 residues. The germline V gene encodes CDR1 GTSNPN and CDR2 SVGIG (reference sequence). This chain's CDR3 is CAWSPAGLVNQPQHF. CDR3 nucleotides: TGTGCCTGGAGTCCCGCCGGTTTAGTCAATCAGCCCCAGCATTTT. Drawing the rest from reference TRBV30 and TRBJ1-5, the complete variable domain is SQTIHQWPATLVQPVGSPLSLECTVEGTSNPNLYWYRQAAGRGLQLLFYSVGIGQISSEVPQNLSASRPQDRQFILSSKKLLLSDSGFYLCAWSPAGLVNQPQHFGDGTRLSIL.

V is TRBV5-1 and J is TRBJ2-5; tentatively, D is TRBD2 (5 bases). Trimming stripped 1 base from V and 3 bases from J, with 13 bases between. Germline V gene sequence: CDR1 SGHRS, CDR2 YFSETQ. The CDR3 is 15 amino acids. CDR3 in DNA: TGCGCCAGCAGCTTGACGGGTCGGGGAGAAGAGACCCAGTACTTC. It translates to CASSLTGRGEETQYF.

V and J are TRBV10-3 and TRBJ2-7; a possible D gene is TRBD2 (5 bases). Trimming stripped 6 bases from V and 0 bases from J, with 21 bases between. The germline V gene encodes CDR1 ENHRY and CDR2 SYGVKD. This CDR3 comprises 17 residues. This CDR3 is CAIRDPSSAGLSYEQYF. The CDR3 bases are TGTGCCATCAGGGACCCCTCCTCGGCGGGCCTCTCCTACGAGCAGTACTTC.

V usage is TRBV4-1 and J usage is TRBJ1-1; unclear D gene. The V gene lost 4 bases and the J gene lost 4 bases, with 10 bases spanning the gap. CDR1 and CDR2 (germline): MGHRA, YSYEKL. The CDR3 runs 13 residues. CDR3 sequence reads: CASSPARGTEAFF. DNA for the CDR3: TGCGCCAGCAGCCCCGCGCGGGGCACTGAAGCTTTCTTT.

Worth noting for this clone: One junction end does not reproduce the germline sequence, and a read error may be involved. V usage is TRBV15 and J usage is TRBJ1-1, with D perhaps matching TRBD1 (6 bases). Germline V CDR1 and CDR2: LNHNV, YYDKDF (reference sequence). The CDR3 has 17 amino acids. CDR3 bases: TGTGCCACCAGCGGAGAACAGGGTTATAGAGCGTATGCTGAAGCTTTCTTT. It translates to CATSGEQGYRAYAEAFF. The full variable domain, in which reference TRBV15 and TRBJ1-1 provide the parts outside the CDR3, is DAMVIQNPRYQVTQFGKPVTLSCSQTLNHNVMYWYQQKSSQAPKLLFHYYDKDFNNEADTPDNFQSRRPNTSFCFLDIRSPGLGDTAMYLCATSGEQGYRAYAEAFFGQGTRLTVV.

V usage is TRBV7-2 and J usage is TRBJ2-4; 11 bases agree with TRBD1. Germline values: CDR1 SGHTA, CDR2 FQGNSA. The CDR3 contains 14 residues. J was trimmed by 6 bases and V by 5 bases; bases with no gene match: 3. The CDR3 DNA reads TGTGCCAGCAGCGACGGGACAGGGGGAAACATTCAGTACTTC. This sequence encodes CASSDGTGGNIQYF.